The rows below give T cell receptor beta chains drawn from one sample of a study of blood T cells in healthy people across ages. From the 5' RACE reads, TCRdb called clonotypes with MiXCR, one entry per CDR3 protein. The sample has roughly 1.9 million distinct CDR3 sequences; about two fifths are singletons. Sequencing was carried out using blood. These receptors originate from a human donor in good health. Each CDR3 is given with its conserved first and last residue. D genes are given only for firm matches. Clone size is shown for a subset of rows, as once, few, many or a class of expanded clone.

CDR3 length,clone size,J gene,V gene,D gene,CDR3 DNA,CDR3 protein
15,few,TRBJ1-3,TRBV5-1,NA,TGCGCCAGCAGCTCCGACGGATTCTCTGGAAACACCATATATTTT,CASSSDGFSGNTIYF
13,NA,TRBJ1-1,TRBV2,NA,TGTGCCAGCGGGGCACAGTGGAACACTGAAGCTTTCTTT,CASGAQWNTEAFF
17,NA,TRBJ2-3,TRBV7-2,TRBD1,TGTGCCAGCAGCTTAGCGTCGATCGAAGGGGGCGGAGATACGCAGTATTTT,CASSLASIEGGGDTQYF
14,NA,TRBJ2-7,TRBV27,TRBD2,TGTGCCAGCAGTTTATCGGTGGGGGGGTACGAGCAGTACTTC,CASSLSVGGYEQYF
15,NA,TRBJ1-2,TRBV7-6,NA,TGTGCCAGCAGTTTGGGGGCCCTTGATAACTATGGCTACACCTTC,CASSLGALDNYGYTF
16,NA,TRBJ1-2,TRBV7-6,TRBD1,TGTGCCAGCAGTCGAGGCGGGCAGGGGGCTCCCTATGGCTACACCTTC,CASSRGGQGAPYGYTF
11,few,TRBJ2-1,TRBV20-1,NA,TGCAGTGCAGAGACAGCTAATGAGCAGTTCTTC,CSAETANEQFF
14,many,TRBJ2-7,TRBV29-1,NA,TGCAGCGTTCAAGGCGGGGATGACGGATACGAGCAGTACTTC,CSVQGGDDGYEQYF
15,NA,TRBJ1-2,TRBV7-3,NA,TGTGCCAACAGCTTAGGGGTAGGGTTAGACTATGGCTACACCTTC,CANSLGVGLDYGYTF
16,NA,TRBJ1-2,TRBV24-1,NA,TGTGCCACCAGTGCCCTCCGGGCCTCGGGAAACTATGGCTACACCTTC,CATSALRASGNYGYTF
17,few,TRBJ2-6,TRBV7-9,NA,TGTGCCAGCAGCTTATCGTCGGGGCGCTCTGGGGCCAACGTCCTGACTTTC,CASSLSSGRSGANVLTF
15,once,TRBJ1-2,TRBV4-1,NA,TGCGCCAGCAACCAAGATTTTCAGGGTCGGGATGGCTACACCTTC,CASNQDFQGRDGYTF
14,NA,TRBJ1-5,TRBV29-1,NA,TGCAGCGTTGACAGTGGGGCAGGGGAACAGCCCCAGCATTTT,CSVDSGAGEQPQHF
13,few,TRBJ2-3,TRBV2,NA,TGTGCCAGCAGTGATAGCGGTTCAGATACGCAGTATTTT,CASSDSGSDTQYF
16,NA,TRBJ2-3,TRBV7-2,NA,TGTGCCAGCAGCTTCATTGGAGGCCTACTCACAGATACGCAGTATTTT,CASSFIGGLLTDTQYF
14,NA,TRBJ1-5,TRBV7-9,NA,TGTGCCAGCAACTTTGGAGGTAGCAATCAGCCCCAGCATTTT,CASNFGGSNQPQHF
12,NA,TRBJ2-7,TRBV20-1,NA,TGCAGTGCTAGAGAGGTGGGGGGCGAGCAGTACTTC,CSAREVGGEQYF
12,many,TRBJ1-2,TRBV7-9,NA,TGTGCCAGCAGCTTAGATGGAGGGGGCTACACCTTC,CASSLDGGGYTF
17,NA,TRBJ2-3,TRBV18,TRBD1,TGTGCCAGCTCACCGCTCTTACAGGGGATTAGCACAGATACGCAGTATTTT,CASSPLLQGISTDTQYF
13,few,TRBJ2-1,TRBV10-3,TRBD2,TGTGCCATCGGGACTAGCGGGCTGAATGAGCAGTTCTTC,CAIGTSGLNEQFF
12,NA,TRBJ2-4,TRBV12-3/TRBV12-4,TRBD2,TGTGCCAGCAGTTGGGGGGGAAACATTCAGTACTTC,CASSWGGNIQYF
18,NA,TRBJ1-5,TRBV20-1,TRBD1,TGCAGTGCTCTACCGGGAGACCATCCCGTACAGGGGCATCAGCCCCAGCACTTT,CSALPGDHPVQGHQPQHF
17,NA,TRBJ1-2,TRBV18,NA,TGTGCCAGCTCCCCATTAAAAGGAGGCTCCCTTAACTATGGCTACACCTTC,CASSPLKGGSLNYGYTF
12,few,TRBJ1-2,TRBV20-1,TRBD1,TGCAGCGAGGGACAGGGTGAAGGTGGCTACACCTTC,CSEGQGEGGYTF
15,NA,TRBJ2-1,TRBV5-1,NA,TGCGCCAGCAGCACCGGGGTTTACTCCTACAATGAGCAGTTCTTC,CASSTGVYSYNEQFF
12,few,TRBJ2-1,TRBV28,TRBD1,TGTGCCAGCGGGACAGGGGTCAATGAGCAGTTCTTC,CASGTGVNEQFF